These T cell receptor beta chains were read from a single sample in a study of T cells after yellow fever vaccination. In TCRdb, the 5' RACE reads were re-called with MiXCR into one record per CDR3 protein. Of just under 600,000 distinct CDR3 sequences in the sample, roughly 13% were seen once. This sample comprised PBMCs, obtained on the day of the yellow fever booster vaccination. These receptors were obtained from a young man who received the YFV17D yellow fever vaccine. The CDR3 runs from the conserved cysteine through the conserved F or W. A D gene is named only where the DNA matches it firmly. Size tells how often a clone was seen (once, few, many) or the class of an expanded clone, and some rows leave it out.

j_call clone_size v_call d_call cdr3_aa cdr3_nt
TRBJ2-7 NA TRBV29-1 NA CSAIGWRTAYEQYF TGCAGCGCCATCGGTTGGCGGACAGCCTACGAGCAGTACTTC
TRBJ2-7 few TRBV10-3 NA CAVKQDTSYEQYF TGTGCCGTGAAGCAGGACACCTCCTACGAGCAGTACTTC
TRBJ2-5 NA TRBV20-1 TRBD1 CSAFWTGEETQYF TGCAGTGCTTTCTGGACAGGGGAAGAGACCCAGTACTTC
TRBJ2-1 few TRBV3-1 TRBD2 CASSLQSTSGPYNEQFF TGTGCCAGCAGCCTTCAATCTACTAGCGGACCGTACAATGAGCAGTTCTTC
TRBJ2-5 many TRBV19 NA CASSIEETQYF TGTGCCAGCAGCATCGAAGAGACCCAGTACTTC
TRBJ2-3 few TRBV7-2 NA CASSFYGALVDTQYF TGTGCCAGCAGCTTTTACGGGGCGCTAGTAGATACGCAGTATTTT
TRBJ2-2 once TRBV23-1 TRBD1 CVSRQSTGRGPGELFF TGTGTCTCCAGGCAATCAACAGGCAGGGGGCCCGGGGAGCTGTTTTTT
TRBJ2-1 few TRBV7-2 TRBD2 CASSAGLAGVREQFF TGTGCCAGCAGCGCAGGACTAGCGGGAGTACGGGAGCAGTTCTTC
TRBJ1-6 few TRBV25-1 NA CASSRGGTYNSPLHF TGTGCCAGCTCCAGGGGAGGAACCTATAATTCACCCCTCCACTTT
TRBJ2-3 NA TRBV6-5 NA CASSYSMYGDTQYF TGTGCCAGCAGTTACTCAATGTATGGGGATACGCAGTATTTT
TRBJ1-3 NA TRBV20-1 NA CSARDGGGGNTIYF TGCAGTGCTAGAGATGGCGGGGGTGGAAACACCATATATTTT
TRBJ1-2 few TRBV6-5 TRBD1 CASSNGQVGYGYTF TGTGCCAGCAGTAACGGACAGGTGGGCTATGGCTACACCTTC
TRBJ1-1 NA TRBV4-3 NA CASSQDFMRLFVGTEAFF TGCGCCAGCAGCCAAGATTTTATGAGGTTGTTTGTAGGAACTGAAGCTTTCTTT
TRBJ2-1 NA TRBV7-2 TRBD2 CASSLGPSGTYNEQFF TGTGCCAGCAGCTTAGGCCCTAGCGGAACCTACAATGAGCAGTTCTTC
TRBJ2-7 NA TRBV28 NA CASSYPTEQYF TGTGCCAGCAGTTACCCGACCGAGCAGTACTTC
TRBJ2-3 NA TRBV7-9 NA CASSLPGNTDTQYF TGTGCCAGCAGCTTGCCAGGGAACACAGATACGCAGTATTTT
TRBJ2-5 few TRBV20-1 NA CSALSSRSGETQYF TGCAGTGCTCTTAGCTCTCGGAGCGGTGAGACCCAGTACTTC
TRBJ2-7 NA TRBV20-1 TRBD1 CSARATGTGTYEQYF TGCAGTGCTAGAGCTACCGGGACAGGGACCTACGAGCAGTACTTC
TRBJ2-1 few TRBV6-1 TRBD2 CASASGLAVNEQFF TGTGCCAGCGCTTCAGGACTAGCGGTAAATGAGCAGTTCTTC
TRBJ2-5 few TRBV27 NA CASVALGRGKETQYF TGTGCCAGCGTGGCCCTAGGGAGAGGAAAAGAGACCCAGTACTTC
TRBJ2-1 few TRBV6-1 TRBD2 CASSFNGGASGLYNEQFF TGTGCCAGCAGCTTTAACGGCGGGGCTAGCGGTCTCTACAATGAGCAGTTCTTC
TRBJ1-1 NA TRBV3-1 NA CATEGPAGKAFF TGTGCCACTGAGGGACCCGCGGGCAAAGCTTTCTTT
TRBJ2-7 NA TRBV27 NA CASSLFGPDGGDEQYF TGTGCCAGCAGTTTATTCGGACCGGACGGGGGAGACGAGCAGTACTTC
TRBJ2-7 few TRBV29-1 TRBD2 CSGSTGTSAYEQYF TGCAGCGGCTCAACCGGGACTAGTGCCTACGAGCAGTACTTC
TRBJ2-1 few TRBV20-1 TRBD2 CSAPRVFGREMNEQFF TGCAGTGCCCCCCGCGTTTTTGGGCGGGAGATGAATGAGCAGTTCTTC
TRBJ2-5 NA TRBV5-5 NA CASSLDGRPQETQYF TGTGCCAGCAGCTTGGACGGCCGCCCCCAAGAGACCCAGTACTTC
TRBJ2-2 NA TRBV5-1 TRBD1 CASSLRKGGELSTGELFF TGCGCCAGCAGCTTGCGGAAAGGGGGCGAACTTTCGACCGGGGAGCTGTTTTTT
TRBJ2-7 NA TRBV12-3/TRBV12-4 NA CASSHLLLAGSSYEQYF TGTGCCAGCAGTCACCTCCTGTTGGCCGGGAGCTCCTACGAGCAGTACTTC
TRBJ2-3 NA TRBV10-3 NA CAISDGQLTDTQYF TGTGCCATCAGTGACGGACAGCTAACAGATACGCAGTATTTT
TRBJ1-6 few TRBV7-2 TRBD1 CASSLAGTGSSPLHF TGTGCCAGCAGCTTAGCGGGGACAGGATCCTCACCCCTCCACTTT
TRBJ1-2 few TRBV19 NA CASRVDRISGYTF TGTGCCAGTAGGGTCGACAGGATCAGTGGCTACACCTTC
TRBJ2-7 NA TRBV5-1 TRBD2 CASSLGGSGRMPPYEQYF TGCGCCAGCAGCTTGGGCGGTAGCGGGAGGATGCCTCCCTACGAGCAGTACTTC
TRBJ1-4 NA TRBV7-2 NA CASSLPNSEKLFF TGTGCCAGCAGCCTACCCAACAGTGAAAAACTGTTTTTT
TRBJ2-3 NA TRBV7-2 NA CASSSMRGTDTQYF TGTGCCAGCAGCTCGATGAGGGGTACAGATACGCAGTATTTT
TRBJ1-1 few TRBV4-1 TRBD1 CASGTGTTEAFF TGCGCCAGCGGGACAGGTACCACTGAAGCTTTCTTT
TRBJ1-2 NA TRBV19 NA CASSGVWNYGYTF TGTGCCAGTAGTGGCGTATGGAACTATGGCTACACCTTC
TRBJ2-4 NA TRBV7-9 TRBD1 CASSTTGDIQYF TGTGCCAGCAGCACTACAGGGGACATTCAGTACTTC
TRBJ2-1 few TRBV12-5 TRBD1 CASGLFRGQGKNEQFF TGTGCTAGTGGTTTGTTTCGGGGACAGGGGAAAAATGAGCAGTTCTTC
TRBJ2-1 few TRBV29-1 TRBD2 CSVEDRLANSYNEQFF TGCAGCGTTGAAGATAGACTAGCGAACTCCTACAATGAGCAGTTCTTC
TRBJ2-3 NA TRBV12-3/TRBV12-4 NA CASKASGASTDTQYF TGTGCCAGCAAAGCTTCAGGGGCTAGCACAGATACGCAGTATTTT
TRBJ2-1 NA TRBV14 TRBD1 CASRETGGNNEQFF TGTGCCAGCAGGGAGACAGGGGGCAACAATGAGCAGTTCTTC
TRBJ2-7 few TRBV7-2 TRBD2 CASRLSGGRGEQYF TGTGCCAGCCGGCTAAGCGGGGGCAGGGGAGAGCAGTACTTC